Presented here are 9 T cell receptor beta chains from one specimen sequenced in a study of cytomegalovirus exposure and HLA in healthy donors. PCR primers comprised 60 Vbeta and 13 Jbeta primers. Sequenced by immunoSEQ multiplex PCR; TCRdb stores in-frame clones only, minus some. In the table there are some 71,000 clones, 70% to 80% of which are singletons. The source material was PBMCs. Every receptor here comes from a man between 18 and 29 years old in good health and CMV-seronegative.

This clone was found a few times. The chain links TRBV9 to TRBJ2-3; D perhaps matches TRBD2 (7 bases). In germline, CDR1 is SGDLS, CDR2 YYNGEE. Trimming took off 0 bases at V and 6 bases at J, with 14 bases between the two ends. The CDR3 totals 15 residues. CDR3 sequence (DNA): TGTGCCAGCAGCGTAGGGGCGGGGGCGGATGATACGCAGTATTTT. Translating it yields CASSVGAGADDTQYF.

The genes are TRBV18 and TRBJ1-2; 7 bases fit TRBD1. J gave up 4 bases and V 1 base, and 3 bases lay outside the gene matches. The germline CDR1 and CDR2 sequences are KGHSH and LQKENI. This CDR3 region has 14 residues. The CDR3 protein is CASSPRDRAYGYTF. CDR3 nucleotides: TGTGCCAGCTCACCACGGGACAGAGCCTATGGCTACACCTTC.

The chain is built from TRBV27 and TRBJ2-7, with D perhaps TRBD1 (5 bases). The ends were cut back, 6 bases at V and 0 bases at J, with 12 bases in the middle. Germline V gene sequence: CDR1 MNHEY, CDR2 SMNVEV (reference sequence). The CDR3 totals 14 residues. The CDR3 coding sequence is TGTGCCAGCAGGCGGAAGGACACCTCCTACGAGCAGTACTTC. It codes for CASRRKDTSYEQYF.

The genes are TRBV5-4 and TRBJ1-5; D might be TRBD1 (6 bases). The V end was cut by 4 bases, the J end by 2 bases, with 19 bases between. The CDR3 length is 17 residues. Per germline, CDR1 SGHNT and CDR2 YYREEE (reference sequence). The CDR3 is CASSPHNQGIGNQPQHF. CDR3 DNA sequence: TGTGCCAGCAGCCCTCATAACCAGGGGATTGGCAATCAGCCCCAGCATTTT.

This sequence joins TRBV7-2 and TRBJ2-3; 7 bases map to TRBD2. Germline CDR1 SGHTA, CDR2 FQGNSA. The CDR3 is made up of 16 amino acids. After removal of 5 bases from V and 2 bases from J, the junction contained 10 bases not matched to a gene. The CDR3 here is CASSPRRLADTDTQYF. The CDR3, as DNA: TGTGCCAGCAGCCCGCGCCGACTAGCCGACACAGATACGCAGTATTTT. Full variable domain (outside the CDR3, taken from reference TRBV7-2 and TRBJ2-3): GAGVSQSPSNKVTEKGKDVELRCDPISGHTALYWYRQSLGQGLEFLIYFQGNSAPDKSGLPSDRFSAERTGGSVSTLTIQRTQQEDSAVYLCASSPRRLADTDTQYFGPGTRLTVL.

A few counts support this clone. The gene calls are TRBV27 and TRBJ2-7; 7 bases are a match to TRBD1. CDR1 and CDR2 (germline): MNHEY, SMNVEV (reference sequence). Unmatched junction bases numbered 21, after V lost 6 bases and J lost 13 bases. This CDR3 spans 15 amino acids. In DNA, the CDR3 is TGTGCCAGCAGCCCGCCCCGGACCGGGACAGCAACCCAATACGTC. Residues: CASSPPRTGTATQYV.

The chain carries TRBV2 and TRBJ1-3, with TRBD1 matching 8 bases. V shed 0 bases and J 3 bases; nucleotides not matched to a gene: 4. The germline gives CDR1 SNHLY, CDR2 FYNNEI. CDR3 length: 16 amino acids. This CDR3 is CASSEAQQGGGNTIYF. CDR3 nucleotides: TGTGCCAGCAGTGAAGCTCAACAGGGGGGTGGAAACACCATATATTTT.

The chain links TRBV11-3 to TRBJ2-2; D may be TRBD2 (6 bases). V was clipped by 5 bases and J by 0 bases, with 13 bases between them. Per germline, CDR1 SGHNT and CDR2 YENEEA. The CDR3 contains 16 residues. This chain's CDR3 is CASSPGGTANTGELFF. Here the CDR3 DNA reads TGTGCCAGCAGCCCCGGGGGAACCGCGAACACCGGGGAGCTGTTTTTT.

V usage is TRBV11-2 and J usage is TRBJ2-3, with TRBD1 matching 7 bases. Germline values: CDR1 SGHAT, CDR2 FQNNGV. The ends lost 5 bases at V and 1 base at J; junction bases unmatched: 6. The CDR3 extends over 15 amino acids. In DNA form, the CDR3 reads TGTGCCAGCAGCGGGAGACAGGGAGGCACAGATACGCAGTATTTT. It translates to CASSGRQGGTDTQYF.